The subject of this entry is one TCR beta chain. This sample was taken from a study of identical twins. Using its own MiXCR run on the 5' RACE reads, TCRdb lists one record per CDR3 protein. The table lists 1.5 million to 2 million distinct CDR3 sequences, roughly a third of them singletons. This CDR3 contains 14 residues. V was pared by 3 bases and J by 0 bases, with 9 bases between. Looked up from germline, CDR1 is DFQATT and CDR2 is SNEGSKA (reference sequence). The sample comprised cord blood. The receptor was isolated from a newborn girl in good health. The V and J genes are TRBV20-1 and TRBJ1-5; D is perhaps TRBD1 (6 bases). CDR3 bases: TGCAGTGCTAGGTTACAGGGTAGCAATCAGCCCCAGCATTTT. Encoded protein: CSARLQGSNQPQHF.